This TCR beta chain was sequenced for a study of T cell clonotyping in hematopoietic cell transplantation. Germline loops: CDR1 MGHRA, CDR2 YSYEKL. The CDR3 extends over 15 amino acids. V was clipped by 0 bases and J by 4 bases, with 13 bases between them. Study conclusions and caveats: Graft donor and pretransplant recipient Inverse Simpson Index values predicted broader posttransplant TCR diversity. Pathologically expanded recipient clonotypes increased progressively from day 30 to day 180 as diversity fell.

Blood collection times were about day -28 and days 30, 100, 180 posttransplant. The repertoire was sequenced with immunoSEQ multiplex PCR; TCRdb's copy has only in-frame clones and lacks some. The sample lists approximately 12,000 clones; about 72% were seen once. Regarding this clone: As yet, its antigen is unknown.

The specimen was peripheral blood mononuclear cells, collected 180 days after allogeneic stem cell transplant. The genes are TRBV4-1 and TRBJ2-7; possible D gene TRBD2, 6 bases. The receptor was derived from a male patient aged 55-69 years who had an allogeneic stem cell transplant from an unrelated donor, so the T cells may come from the graft donor. Some clones in this sample may be carry-over from other donors' samples. The CDR3 coding sequence is TGCGCCAGCAGCCAAGAGGGGGGATCTTGGTACGAGCAGTACTTC. Translation: CASSQEGGSWYEQYF.